This T cell receptor beta chain was identified during a study of T cells in Graves' hyperthyroidism and ophthalmopathy. Study-wide findings and caveats: A median around 6 months before onset, the model predicted ophthalmopathy. Ophthalmopathy was told apart from stable hyperthyroidism by a 13 V-J model.

Researchers took RNA transcripts and amplified the TCR beta CDR3 regions from them. In the first-round RT-PCR of the TCR CDR3, the HTBI primer set was used. A single record per CDR3 protein comes from TCRdb applying MiXCR to the multiplex PCR reads. The table includes roughly 380,000 distinct CDR3 sequences, about a fifth detected once. Clinical symptoms, serum thyroxine, TRAb, thyroid ultrasound and orbital computed tomography established diagnosis. An approximately 10 ml volume of fresh peripheral blood provided the PBMCs. In germline, CDR1 is SGHTA, CDR2 FQGTGA. The V and J ends lost 2 bases and 0 bases respectively, with 11 bases between them. This CDR3 is built from 15 residues. This clonotype was counted ten times or more. No antigen is known for it.

This TCR was sampled from a woman aged 18-29 years with Graves' hyperthyroidism. Sequenced sample: blood. This chain joins TRBV7-3 and TRBJ2-7; D may match TRBD1 or TRBD2 (5 bases each). The CDR3 spells CASSLAYGGSYEQYF. In DNA, the CDR3 is TGTGCCAGCAGCTTAGCTTATGGGGGCTCCTACGAGCAGTACTTC.